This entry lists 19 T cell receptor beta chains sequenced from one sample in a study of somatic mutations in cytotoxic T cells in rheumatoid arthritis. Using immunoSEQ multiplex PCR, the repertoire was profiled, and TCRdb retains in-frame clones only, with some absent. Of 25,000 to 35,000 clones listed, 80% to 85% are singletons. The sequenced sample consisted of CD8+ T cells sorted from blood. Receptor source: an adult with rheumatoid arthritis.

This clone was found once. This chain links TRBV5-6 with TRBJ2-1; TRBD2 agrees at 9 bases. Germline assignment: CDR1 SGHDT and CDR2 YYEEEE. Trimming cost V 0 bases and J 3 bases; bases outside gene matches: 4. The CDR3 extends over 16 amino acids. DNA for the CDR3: TGTGCCAGCAGCTTGGCGCTAGCGGGATACTACAATGAGCAGTTCTTC. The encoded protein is CASSLALAGYYNEQFF.

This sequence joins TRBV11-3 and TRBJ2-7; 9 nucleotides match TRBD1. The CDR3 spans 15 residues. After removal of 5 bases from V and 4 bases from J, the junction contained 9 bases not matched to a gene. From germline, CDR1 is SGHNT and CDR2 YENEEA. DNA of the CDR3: TGTGCCAGCAGCGAAACCGGGACAGGGCTTTACGAGCAGTACTTC. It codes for CASSETGTGLYEQYF.

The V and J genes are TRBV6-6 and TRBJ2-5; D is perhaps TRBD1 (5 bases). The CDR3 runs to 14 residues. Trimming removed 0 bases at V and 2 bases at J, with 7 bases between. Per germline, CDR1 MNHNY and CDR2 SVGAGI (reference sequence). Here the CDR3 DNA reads TGTGCCAGCAGTTACTCCCAGGGTCAAGAGACCCAGTACTTC. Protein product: CASSYSQGQETQYF.

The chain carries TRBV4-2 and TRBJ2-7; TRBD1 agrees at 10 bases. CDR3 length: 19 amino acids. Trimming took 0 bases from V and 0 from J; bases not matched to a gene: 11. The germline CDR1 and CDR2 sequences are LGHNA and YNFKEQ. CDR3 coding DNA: TGTGCCAGCAGCCAAGATTTTGGGACAGGGGCCTGGGGCTCCTACGAGCAGTACTTC. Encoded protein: CASSQDFGTGAWGSYEQYF.

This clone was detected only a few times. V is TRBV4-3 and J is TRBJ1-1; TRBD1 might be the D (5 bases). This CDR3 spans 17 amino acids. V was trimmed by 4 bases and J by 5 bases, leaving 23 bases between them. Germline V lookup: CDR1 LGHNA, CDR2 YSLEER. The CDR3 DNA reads TGCGCCAGCAGCCCTCGGGGGGTGGCCCCACTTGAAACTGAAGCTTTCTTT. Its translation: CASSPRGVAPLETEAFF.

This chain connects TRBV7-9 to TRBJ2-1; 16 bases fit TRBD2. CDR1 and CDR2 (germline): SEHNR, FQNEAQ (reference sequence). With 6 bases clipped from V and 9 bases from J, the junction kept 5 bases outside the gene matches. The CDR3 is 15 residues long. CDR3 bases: TGTGCCAGCAGGGGACTAGCGGGGGGGGCCGGTGAGCAGTTCTTC. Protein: CASRGLAGGAGEQFF.

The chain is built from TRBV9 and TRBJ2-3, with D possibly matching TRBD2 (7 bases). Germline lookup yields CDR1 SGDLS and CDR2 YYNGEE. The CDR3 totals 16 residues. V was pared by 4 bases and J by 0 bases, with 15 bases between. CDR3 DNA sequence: TGTGCCAGCAGCCCCCGGCGGGGGCCTAGCACAGATACGCAGTATTTT. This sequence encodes CASSPRRGPSTDTQYF.

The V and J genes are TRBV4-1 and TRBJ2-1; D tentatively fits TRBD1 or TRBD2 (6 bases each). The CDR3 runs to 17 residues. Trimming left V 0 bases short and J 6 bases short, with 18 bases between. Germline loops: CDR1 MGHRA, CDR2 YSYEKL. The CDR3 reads CASSQDQAGTFPNEQFF. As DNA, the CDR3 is TGCGCCAGCAGCCAAGATCAGGCGGGGACATTTCCCAATGAGCAGTTCTTC.

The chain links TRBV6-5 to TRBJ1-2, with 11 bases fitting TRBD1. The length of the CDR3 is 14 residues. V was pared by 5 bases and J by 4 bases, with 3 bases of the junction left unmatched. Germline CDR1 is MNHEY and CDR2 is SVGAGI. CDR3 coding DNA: TGTGCCAGCAGTGGACAGGGGGCATTCTATGGCTACACCTTC. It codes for CASSGQGAFYGYTF.

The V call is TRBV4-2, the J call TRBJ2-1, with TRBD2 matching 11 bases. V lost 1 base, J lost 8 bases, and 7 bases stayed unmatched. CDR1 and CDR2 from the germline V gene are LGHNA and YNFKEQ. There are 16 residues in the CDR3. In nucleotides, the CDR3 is TGTGCCAGCAGCCAAGTTTTAACTAGCGGGAGTCATGAGCAGTTCTTC. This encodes CASSQVLTSGSHEQFF.

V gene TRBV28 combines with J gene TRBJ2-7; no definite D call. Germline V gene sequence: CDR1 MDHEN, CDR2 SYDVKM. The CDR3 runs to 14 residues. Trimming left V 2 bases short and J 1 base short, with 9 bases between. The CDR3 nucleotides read TGTGCCAGCAGTTTAGGCGGAATTTCCTACGAGCAGTACTTC. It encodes CASSLGGISYEQYF.

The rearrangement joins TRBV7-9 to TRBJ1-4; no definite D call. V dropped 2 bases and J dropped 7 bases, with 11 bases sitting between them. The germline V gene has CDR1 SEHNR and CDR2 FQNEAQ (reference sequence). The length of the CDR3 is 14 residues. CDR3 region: CASSLLTAGEKLFF. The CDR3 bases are TGTGCCAGCAGCTTATTAACTGCCGGTGAAAAACTGTTTTTT.

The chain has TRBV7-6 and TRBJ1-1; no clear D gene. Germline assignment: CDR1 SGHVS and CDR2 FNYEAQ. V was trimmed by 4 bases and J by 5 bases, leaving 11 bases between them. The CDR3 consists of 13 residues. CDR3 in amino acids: CASSSTVGTEAFF. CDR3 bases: TGTGCCAGCAGCTCCACGGTTGGGACTGAAGCTTTCTTT.

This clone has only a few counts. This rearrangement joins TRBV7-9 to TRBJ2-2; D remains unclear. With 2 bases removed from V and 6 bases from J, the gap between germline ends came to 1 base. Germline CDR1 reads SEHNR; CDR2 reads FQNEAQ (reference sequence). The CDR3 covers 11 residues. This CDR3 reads CASSLPGELFF. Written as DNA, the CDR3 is TGTGCCAGCAGCTTACCCGGGGAGCTGTTTTTT.

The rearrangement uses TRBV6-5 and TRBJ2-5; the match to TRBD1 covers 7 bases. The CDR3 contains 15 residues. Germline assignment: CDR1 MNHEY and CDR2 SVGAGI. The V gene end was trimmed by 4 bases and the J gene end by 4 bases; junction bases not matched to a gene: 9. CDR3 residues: CASSSLGQIGETQYF. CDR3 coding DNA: TGTGCCAGCAGTTCCCTGGGACAGATAGGAGAGACCCAGTACTTC.

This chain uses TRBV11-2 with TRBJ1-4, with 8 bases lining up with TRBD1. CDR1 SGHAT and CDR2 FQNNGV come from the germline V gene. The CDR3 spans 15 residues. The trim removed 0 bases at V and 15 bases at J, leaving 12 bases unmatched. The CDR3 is CASSLDLARQGRVFF. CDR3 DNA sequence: TGTGCCAGCAGCTTAGATTTGGCCAGACAGGGGCGGGTGTTTTTT.

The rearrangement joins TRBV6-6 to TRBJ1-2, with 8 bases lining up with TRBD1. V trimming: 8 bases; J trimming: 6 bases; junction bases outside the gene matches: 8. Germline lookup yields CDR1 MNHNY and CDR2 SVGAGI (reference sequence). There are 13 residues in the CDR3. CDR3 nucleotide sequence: TGTGCCAGCTTCCAGGCAGGGGGCAATGGCTACACCTTC. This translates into CASFQAGGNGYTF.

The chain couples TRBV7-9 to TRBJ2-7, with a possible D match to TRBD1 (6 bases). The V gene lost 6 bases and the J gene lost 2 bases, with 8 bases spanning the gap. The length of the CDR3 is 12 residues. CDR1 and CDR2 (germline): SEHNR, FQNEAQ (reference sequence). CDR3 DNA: TGTGCCAGCAGTGGACAGACCTACGAGCAGTACTTC. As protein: CASSGQTYEQYF.

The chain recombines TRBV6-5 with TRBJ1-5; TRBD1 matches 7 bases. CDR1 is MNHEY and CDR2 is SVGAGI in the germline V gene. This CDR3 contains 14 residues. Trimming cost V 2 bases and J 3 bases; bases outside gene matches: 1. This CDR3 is CASSYRGLNQPQHF. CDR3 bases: TGTGCCAGCAGTTACAGGGGGCTCAATCAGCCCCAGCATTTT.